This T cell receptor (beta chain) was sequenced in a study of blood T cell repertoires in COVID-19. Study overall: PBMCs, B-cell-depleted T cells, or T cells provided the cDNA or gDNA that made up the material.

The data were produced by immunoSEQ multiplex PCR, yet TCRdb's version contains in-frame clones alone and is incomplete. The table has hundreds of thousands of clones, approximately 84% seen once. While infection was still active, Seattle patients were enrolled and then followed longitudinally. The CDR3 has 15 amino acids. V gave up 5 bases and J gave up 3 bases; unmatched junction bases: 5. CDR1 and CDR2 from the germline V gene are SGHTA and FQGTGA. This clone has a handful of counts. Material: peripheral blood. This clonotype was obtained from a man aged 50-60 years with COVID-19, enrolled during active disease. The chain couples TRBV7-3 to TRBJ2-3; 10 nucleotides match TRBD2. The CDR3 reads CASSQAGGQTDTQYF. CDR3 DNA sequence: TGTGCCAGCAGCCAAGCGGGAGGGCAGACAGATACGCAGTATTTT.